This T cell receptor (beta chain) was sequenced for a study of T cells in Graves' hyperthyroidism and ophthalmopathy. In the study overall: Initial diagnosis, before any treatment, was when peripheral blood was collected.

RNA transcripts yielded amplified TCR beta CDR3 regions. HTBI primers drove first-round RT-PCR of the TCR CDR3. One entry per CDR3 protein results from TCRdb running MiXCR on the multiplex PCR reads. This table holds approximately 420,000 distinct CDR3 sequences, approximately 15% found once. Participants, patients aged 18 to 65, had newly diagnosed hyperthyroidism with a duration under 2 months. Diagnosis rested on symptoms, serum thyroxine and TRAb, thyroid ultrasound, and orbital computed tomography. Extraction of PBMCs used approximately 10 ml of fresh peripheral blood. With 1 base removed from V and 5 bases from J, the gap between germline ends came to 8 bases. The CDR3 contains 13 residues. The germline V gene has CDR1 MDHEN and CDR2 SYDVKM. In this sample, this clonotype turned up a few times.

Sequencing input: blood. The chain carries TRBV28 and TRBJ2-5, with D unclear. This clonotype originated in a woman aged 25-40 years with Graves' hyperthyroidism. CDR3 in amino acids: CASSLLRQETQYF. The CDR3 DNA sequence: TGTGCCAGCAGTTTATTGCGTCAGGAGACCCAGTACTTC. Based on the CDR3 plus reference TRBV28 and TRBJ2-5, the full variable domain is DVKVTQSSRYLVKRTGEKVFLECVQDMDHENMFWYRQDPGLGLRLIYFSYDVKMKEKGDIPEGYSVSREKKERFSLILESASTNQTSMYLCASSLLRQETQYFGPGTRLLVL.